This T cell receptor (beta chain) was retrieved from a study of immune evolution from preneoplasia to lung adenocarcinoma (dated by TCRdb to about 2021). Turning to the overall study: HLA loss of heterozygosity was observed in roughly 6.8%, 16% and 36% of AIS, MIA and ADC lesions, respectively, and was not observed in any AAH lesions. The TCR sequencing data were obtained from some 50 patients. Resected precursor lesions (AAH, AIS, MIA) and invasive adenocarcinomas were compared against paired morphologically normal lung tissue. Class I HLA alleles were inferred from exome data with POLYSOLVER, and allele-specific HLA loss was detected with LOHHLA. The immune data were combined with whole exome sequencing and methylation data from the same cohort of nodules. According to the study, roughly 100 samples were used for TCR sequencing. The overall cohort was made up of around 50 patients with pulmonary nodules who had surgical resection. The sample size depended on which specimens were available, not on a prior power calculation. The study profiled immune contexture across lung adenocarcinoma precursors and invasive adenocarcinoma using immune gene expression, TCR sequencing and multiplex immunofluorescence. Study-level results and caveats: Normal lung showed the highest clonality, whereas later-stage lesions appeared to have higher T cell density and diversity but lower clonality. Normal lung had the highest top T cell clone frequencies, which appeared to decline progressively from AAH through AIS, MIA and invasive adenocarcinoma. The findings rested on association rather than direct causation, and larger cohorts with long-term follow-up and longitudinal biopsies were considered necessary. Compared with EGFR-mutant or double wild-type lesions, KRAS-mutant nodules had the highest T cell clonality. All patients were from Japan and China, so applicability to Western populations was uncertain.

Only a few counts were recorded for this clone. Its target antigen remains unknown. No per-base quality is available; no much larger clone lies one base away. Using the immunoSEQ hsTCRbeta Kit, TCR beta CDR3 regions were sequenced from DNA. The authors processed their data as follows. TCR sequencing data were analysed with the ImmunoSEQ Analyzer. T cell clonality was defined as 1 minus Pielou's evenness, calculated on productive rearrangements. To measure T cell diversity, the inverse Simpson index was applied to productive templates. T cell density was expressed as TCR beta template counts normalized to usable DNA, with usable DNA estimated by amplifying and sequencing housekeeping genes. Two-sided Kruskal-Wallis tests were used to compare TCR metrics between histologic stages. Entries here come from immuneACCESS through TCRdb and include only in-frame sequences with V and J called. Some clones fail to appear in such tables; in the studies checked, an unresolved V gene covers under half of the shortfall, and the cause of the remainder is unknown. V and J calls and clone size are given by that table; D and trimming were obtained from the DNA. This sample has 20,000 to 30,000 clones in its table, and about three quarters of those were observed once. The ten largest make up roughly 6% of the sample.

For CDR1 and CDR2, the germline V gene lists SGDLS and YYNGEE. From the cysteine through the phenylalanine, the CDR3 covers 15 amino acids. Only the CDR3 DNA stays, 45 bases, in frame from base 1. For this chain, trimming is 4 bases at the V end and 2 bases at the J end, and the number of junction bases without a gene match is 7. The patients had resection in Japan or China between the mid-2010s and the late 2010s. Histologic diagnosis of each case was confirmed independently by two lung cancer pathologists on H&E slides. To enrich premalignant or tumor cells for nucleic acid extraction, macro-dissection was performed after pathologic assessment. DNA was isolated from FFPE tissue using the AllPrep DNA/RNA FFPE Kit.

The sequence joins TRBV9 to TRBJ2-3, with 7 middle bases fitting TRBD1. Sequenced sample: FFPE invasive lung adenocarcinoma tissue. This specimen's cell subset or site label, per the study, means: frankly invasive lung adenocarcinoma (ADC). The TCR was taken from a person between 60 and 69 years old with invasive lung adenocarcinoma. Some clones in this sample may be carry-over from other donors' samples. The DNA reads TGTGCCAGCAGCAGGGGGACAGAAAACACAGATACGCAGTATTTT. This encodes CASSRGTENTDTQYF.